Listed here are 8 T cell receptor beta chains from one sample, sequenced in a study of T cell repertoires in cytomegalovirus infection. MiXCR, run by TCRdb on the reads, gives a single entry per CDR3 protein. The repertoire consists of 680,000 or so distinct CDR3 sequences, with under 40% occurring once and the leading ten covering about 2.8%. The sequencing input was PBMCs. These receptors originate from a human donor in good health (CMV status not recorded). Some clones in this sample may be carry-over from other donors' samples.

This chain uses TRBV20-1 with TRBJ2-4, with D perhaps matching TRBD1 (7 bases). This CDR3 spans 16 amino acids. The germline CDR1 and CDR2 sequences are DFQATT and SNEGSKA (reference sequence). V was pared by 3 bases and J by 2 bases, with 17 bases between. The CDR3 DNA sequence: TGCAGTGCTAGGGAGGGGGCAAGGGGGACCAAAAACATTCAGTACTTC. It is translated as CSAREGARGTKNIQYF.

This CDR3 is CATSGLRDTDTQYF. The CDR3, as DNA: TGTGCCACCAGTGGTCTGAGGGACACAGATACGCAGTATTTT. The V gene is TRBV24-1, the J gene TRBJ2-3; tentatively, D is TRBD2 (5 bases). This CDR3 has 14 residues. V was shortened by 5 bases and J by 2 bases, with 10 bases between the two germline ends. Germline V gene data show CDR1 as KGHDR and CDR2 as SFDVKD.

The rearrangement uses TRBV19 and TRBJ2-2, with unresolved D. V lost 2 bases and J lost 2, with 6 bases in between. The CDR3 totals 14 residues. Germline V CDR1 and CDR2: LNHDA, SQIVND (reference sequence). CDR3 loop: CASSIMNNTGELFF. The CDR3 DNA is TGTGCCAGTAGTATAATGAACAACACCGGGGAGCTGTTTTTT. Based on the CDR3 plus reference TRBV19 and TRBJ2-2, the full variable domain is DGGITQSPKYLFRKEGQNVTLSCEQNLNHDAMYWYRQDPGQGLRLIYYSQIVNDFQKGDIAEGYSVSREKKESFPLTVTSAQKNPTAFYLCASSIMNNTGELFFGEGSRLTVL.

This clonotype has just a few counts. V is TRBV7-8 and J is TRBJ2-3; D gene ambiguous. There are 19 residues in the CDR3. Trimming removed 0 bases from V and 4 bases from J, with 23 bases in between. CDR1 and CDR2 from the germline V gene are SGHVS and FQNEAQ. CDR3 DNA sequence: TGTGCCAGCAGCTTAGCCCGACGATTAATAGACCCGTCTCCAGATACGCAGTATTTT. This encodes CASSLARRLIDPSPDTQYF. Filled out from reference TRBV7-8 and TRBJ2-3, the complete variable domain reads GAGVSQSPRYKVAKRGQDVALRCDPISGHVSLFWYQQALGQGPEFLTYFQNEAQLDKSGLPSDRFFAERPEGSVSTLKIQRTQQEDSAVYLCASSLARRLIDPSPDTQYFGPGTRLTVL.

V gene TRBV24-1 combines with J gene TRBJ1-2, with unresolved D. The CDR3 is 18 residues long. V was clipped by 2 bases and J by 2 bases, with 20 bases between them. Per germline, CDR1 KGHDR and CDR2 SFDVKD. The CDR3 DNA reads TGTGCCACCAGTGATTCCTCTGCCCTCCGAATGAGGAACTATGGCTACACCTTC. Amino acid sequence: CATSDSSALRMRNYGYTF.

The V call is TRBV18, the J call TRBJ2-5; a weak D match, TRBD1 (5 bases). The V gene lost 4 bases and the J gene lost 2 bases, with 17 bases spanning the gap. This CDR3 comprises 16 residues. The germline gives CDR1 KGHSH, CDR2 LQKENI. The CDR3 DNA sequence: TGTGCCAGCTCACTCGCCGACAGAGTATTACAAGAGACCCAGTACTTC. Translation gives CASSLADRVLQETQYF. Full variable domain (rest looked up from reference TRBV18 and TRBJ2-5): NAGVMQNPRHLVRRRGQEARLRCSPMKGHSHVYWYRQLPEEGLKFMVYLQKENIIDESGMPKERFSAEFPKEGPSILRIQQVVRGDSAAYFCASSLADRVLQETQYFGPGTRLLVL.

This chain joins TRBV5-1 and TRBJ2-5, with D perhaps matching TRBD1 or TRBD2 (6 bases each). V was cut by 2 bases and J by 4 bases, with 12 bases left in between. The germline CDR1 and CDR2 sequences are SGHRS and YFSETQ. This CDR3 is 14 amino acids long. The CDR3 protein is CASSLEGGGETQYF. The CDR3 region has the DNA TGCGCCAGCAGCTTAGAGGGGGGCGGAGAGACCCAGTACTTC.

This clonotype occurred a few times. J is TRBJ2-7 and V is TRBV6-5; D might be TRBD1 or TRBD2, each matching 5 bases. Germline CDR1 MNHEY, CDR2 SVGAGI. The CDR3 has 13 residues. V lost 0 bases to trimming and J lost 2 bases, with 5 bases between them. The CDR3 is CASSYSGAYEQYF. Here the CDR3 DNA reads TGTGCCAGCAGTTACTCGGGGGCCTACGAGCAGTACTTC.